These 5 T cell receptor beta chains were all obtained from the same sample, sequenced in a study of blood T cell repertoires in COVID-19. TCRdb's copy holds only in-frame clones and misses some; the assay was immunoSEQ multiplex PCR. The table has 200,000 or so clones, approximately 80% seen once; the top ten hold about 2.3%. Sequences were obtained from peripheral blood. The receptor source for this set is a man between 40 and 49 years old who had recovered from COVID-19.

The rearrangement links TRBV4-1 to TRBJ2-5; TRBD1 aligns across 7 bases. Germline V gene data show CDR1 as MGHRA and CDR2 as YSYEKL. Losses at the gene ends were 4 bases for V and 5 bases for J; bases not matched to a gene: 10. CDR3 length: 15 amino acids. The CDR3 reads CASSPGDRVGETQYF. In DNA form, the CDR3 reads TGCGCCAGCAGCCCCGGAGACAGGGTCGGGGAGACCCAGTACTTC.

The chain recombines TRBV11-3 with TRBJ1-2, with D perhaps matching TRBD1 (5 bases). With 4 bases removed from V and 8 bases from J, the gap between germline ends came to 14 bases. This CDR3 has 13 amino acids. Germline V lookup: CDR1 SGHNT, CDR2 YENEEA. The DNA for the CDR3 is TGTGCCAGCAGCTCGACCCTCAGGGTCGGCTACACCTTC. Residues: CASSSTLRVGYTF.

V usage is TRBV7-2 and J usage is TRBJ1-1; D is unclear. Trimming left V 5 bases short and J 5 bases short, with 12 bases between. From germline, CDR1 is SGHTA and CDR2 FQGNSA. The CDR3 has 13 residues. The CDR3 here is CASSPGRGTEAFF. CDR3 nucleotides: TGTGCCAGCAGCCCAGGACGGGGAACTGAAGCTTTCTTT.

This rearrangement joins TRBV19 to TRBJ1-1, with a weak D call TRBD1 (6 bases). V lost 2 bases and J lost 4, with 17 bases in between. In germline, CDR1 is LNHDA, CDR2 SQIVND (reference sequence). This CDR3 comprises 16 residues. CDR3: CASSILGGGTGTEAFF. DNA of the CDR3: TGTGCCAGTAGTATACTCGGCGGGGGCACGGGCACTGAAGCTTTCTTT.

The V and J genes are TRBV10-3 and TRBJ2-3; 11 bases map to TRBD2. Germline V gene data show CDR1 as ENHRY and CDR2 as SYGVKD. The CDR3 is 15 residues long. The ends lost 4 bases at V and 6 bases at J; junction bases unmatched: 6. The CDR3 region is CAISGTSGRYDTQYF. As DNA, the CDR3 is TGTGCCATCAGTGGCACTAGCGGGAGATATGATACGCAGTATTTT.